The 4 T cell receptor beta chains reported below all come from one sample, sequenced in a study of blood T cells in healthy people across ages. Using a J-beta primer mix together with a sample-barcoded 5' primer, a second PCR was run for about 6 to 12 cycles. TCRdb re-analysed the 5' RACE reads in MiXCR, keeping a single row per CDR3 protein. This table holds 650,000 to 1,000,000 distinct CDR3 sequences, about half found once. Sequenced input: blood. These receptors all come from an elderly man in good health.

The chain carries TRBV4-2 and TRBJ1-2; no reliable D call. Trimming left V 1 base short and J 0 bases short, with 9 bases between. Germline CDR1 reads LGHNA; CDR2 reads YNFKEQ. CDR3 size: 15 residues. The CDR3 loop reads CASSQVSEANYGYTF. CDR3 nucleotide sequence: TGTGCCAGCAGCCAAGTCTCGGAAGCTAACTATGGCTACACCTTC.

V usage is TRBV7-2 and J usage is TRBJ1-5, with D unclear. The CDR3 is made up of 14 amino acids. Germline CDR1 SGHTA, CDR2 FQGNSA. V gave up 1 base and J gave up 7 bases, with 11 bases separating them. The CDR3 here is CASSLGGKKQPQHF. The CDR3 DNA reads as TGTGCCAGCAGCTTAGGCGGGAAGAAGCAGCCCCAGCATTTT.

The CDR3 here is CAIRTGTPLVSNEQYF. The CDR3 DNA is TGTGCCATCAGGACCGGGACACCCCTTGTGTCCAATGAGCAGTACTTC. The chain is built from TRBV10-3 and TRBJ2-5, with a tentative D call TRBD1 (6 bases). Germline CDR1 is ENHRY and CDR2 is SYGVKD. The germline V and J ends were trimmed by 6 bases and 11 bases, with 28 bases remaining between them. The length of the CDR3 is 16 residues.

The chain couples TRBV9 to TRBJ2-1; TRBD2 matches 10 bases. The V and J ends lost 1 base and 0 bases, in that order; junction bases with no gene match: 1. CDR3 length: 16 amino acids. Germline CDR1 reads SGDLS; CDR2 reads YYNGEE. The chain's CDR3 is CASSVTSGDSYNEQFF. The CDR3 nucleotides are TGTGCCAGCAGCGTAACTAGCGGGGACTCCTACAATGAGCAGTTCTTC.